The source of this TCR beta chain is a study of identical twins. Unique molecular identifiers were present on the cDNA, which also gained a universal primer site by template switching. MiXCR, applied by TCRdb to the 5' RACE reads, yields one record per CDR3 protein. The sample has 400,000 to 600,000 distinct CDR3 sequences, around 22% seen once. This same sample was also part of a study on yellow fever vaccine responses in identical twins. That study reports: Reportedly, the response of twins' T cells to the vaccine seemed partly convergent, partly personalized.

Sequenced input: CD4+ T cells sorted from blood. The source is a woman aged 18-35 years in good health.

CDR3 DNA: TGCAGTGCGCCCAACAGGGGTCCGAACACCGGGGAGCTGTTTTTT. Encoded protein: CSAPNRGPNTGELFF. V gene TRBV20-1 combines with J gene TRBJ2-2; 7 bases map to TRBD1. With V trimmed by 6 bases and J by 0 bases, 7 bases remained unmatched. The CDR3 length is 15 residues. Germline values: CDR1 DFQATT, CDR2 SNEGSKA (reference sequence).